One T cell receptor (beta chain) is described in this entry. The data originate from a study of blood T cell repertoires in COVID-19. Overall study: Collection of acute and convalescent COVID-19 samples took place in the United States, Italy and Spain. The cDNA or gDNA used as material had been derived from T cells, B-cell-depleted T cells, or PBMCs.

Under the authors' procedure: It was from reference gene primer amplification that nucleated cell counts were estimated. TCRdb's table, derived via immunoSEQ multiplex PCR, lists solely in-frame clones and lacks some. That table supplies the V and J calls and clone size; D and trimming were determined from the DNA. The repertoire holds around 94,000 clones, with around 87% as singletons. From germline, CDR1 is KGHSH and CDR2 LQKENI. V was cut by 5 bases and J by 4 bases, with 9 bases left in between. The CDR3 extends over 13 amino acids. The specimen was peripheral blood. The origin of this receptor is a man aged 50-59 years with active or convalescent COVID-19. The chain recombines TRBV18 with TRBJ1-5; D unclear. The CDR3 nucleotides read TGTGCCAGCTCAAATGACGGGAATCAGCCCCAGCATTTT. Its translation is CASSNDGNQPQHF.